The 17 T cell receptor beta chains listed next were all sequenced from one sample in a study of identifying expanded T cells in peripheral blood. Libraries were prepared by immunoSEQ multiplex PCR; TCRdb keeps only in-frame clonotypes and omits some of them. Here the sample spans some 120,000 clones, around 84% being singletons. The sequencing input was blood. These receptors were taken from a person aged 18 to 75 in good health.

The genes are TRBV7-9 and TRBJ1-2; TRBD1 is a possible D gene (6 bases). The CDR3 runs to 16 residues. Between the trimmed V and J ends, which lost 0 bases and 3 bases, there was a span of 14 bases. Germline CDR1 SEHNR, CDR2 FQNEAQ (reference sequence). The CDR3 DNA sequence: TGTGCCAGCAGCTTAGCCAGGGGTCCACGTGACTATGGCTACACCTTC. Its protein product is CASSLARGPRDYGYTF.

CDR3 region: CAAKKGGMNTEAFF. In DNA, the CDR3 is TGTGCCGCAAAAAAGGGGGGGATGAACACTGAAGCTTTCTTT. V and J are TRBV10-3 and TRBJ1-1; TRBD1 is a possible D gene (6 bases). V shed 11 bases and J shed 0 bases, with 16 bases lying between them. This CDR3 has 14 residues. Per germline, CDR1 ENHRY and CDR2 SYGVKD.

The rearrangement joins TRBV2 to TRBJ1-2, with D tentatively TRBD1 (5 bases). In germline, CDR1 is SNHLY, CDR2 FYNNEI. This CDR3 comprises 13 residues. The V end was cut by 4 bases, the J end by 4 bases, with 10 bases between. CDR3 amino acids: CASSVGLIYGYTF. The DNA of the CDR3 is TGTGCCAGCAGTGTGGGGCTTATCTATGGCTACACCTTC. The full variable domain, in which reference TRBV2 and TRBJ1-2 provide the parts outside the CDR3, is EPEVTQTPSHQVTQMGQEVILRCVPISNHLYFYWYRQILGQKVEFLVSFYNNEISEKSEIFDDQFSVERPDGSNFTLKIRSTKLEDSAMYFCASSVGLIYGYTFGSGTRLTVV.

This clone was seen only a few times. The chain employs TRBV27 and TRBJ2-7; 8 nucleotides agree with TRBD2. The CDR3 has 14 residues. The V segment lost 2 bases and the J segment 3 bases; nucleotides outside the gene matches: 3. Germline lookup yields CDR1 MNHEY and CDR2 SMNVEV (reference sequence). This chain's CDR3 is CASSLAGGNYEQYF. CDR3 DNA sequence: TGTGCCAGCAGTTTAGCGGGGGGAAACTACGAGCAGTACTTC.

The chain employs TRBV2 and TRBJ2-2; TRBD1 matches at 7 bases. Germline values: CDR1 SNHLY, CDR2 FYNNEI. The junction had 3 bases not matched to a gene; V was cut back by 6 bases and J by 5 bases. The CDR3 contains 13 residues. The CDR3 DNA sequence: TGTGCCAGCAGCCACAGGGGTACCGGGGAGCTGTTTTTT. It codes for CASSHRGTGELFF.

In its sample, this clone was seen a few times. The V and J genes are TRBV11-3 and TRBJ1-6; 8 positions agree with TRBD1. CDR3 length equals 15 residues. The junction had 5 bases not matched to a gene; V was cut back by 1 base and J by 9 bases. CDR1 and CDR2 (germline): SGHNT, YENEEA. This CDR3 reads CASSLGVRGLSPLHF. CDR3 DNA sequence: TGTGCCAGCAGCTTAGGTGTCAGGGGGCTTTCACCCCTCCACTTT.

This rearrangement joins TRBV5-1 to TRBJ2-7; perhaps TRBD1 as D (6 bases). The CDR3 spans 13 residues. Deletions cut 2 bases from V and 5 bases from J, with 11 bases between. Per the germline V gene, CDR1 is SGHRS and CDR2 is YFSETQ. The DNA of the CDR3 is TGCGCCAGCAGCTTTATTTCAGGGGACGAGCAGTACTTC. Encoded protein: CASSFISGDEQYF.

This chain joins TRBV19 and TRBJ2-3, with D hard to call. Trimming stripped 7 bases from V and 0 bases from J, with 8 bases between. Germline V CDR1 and CDR2: LNHDA, SQIVND (reference sequence). The CDR3 has 13 residues. The DNA of the CDR3 is TGTGCCAGTAAACACATTAGCACAGATACGCAGTATTTT. Translated: CASKHISTDTQYF.

The chain uses TRBV7-6 and TRBJ2-7, with unresolved D. With 5 bases removed from V and 4 bases from J, the gap between germline ends came to 6 bases. The CDR3 runs to 11 residues. Germline-derived CDR1 and CDR2 are SGHVS and FNYEAQ. For the CDR3, the DNA is TGTGCCAGCAGCCCCCAGTACGAGCAGTACTTC. Protein product: CASSPQYEQYF.

Written as DNA, the CDR3 is TGTGCGCACAGCGTCGAGACCCAGTACTTC. Its protein product is CAHSVETQYF. J is TRBJ2-5 and V is TRBV6-5; D uncertain. The CDR3 is 10 residues long. Per the germline V gene, CDR1 is MNHEY and CDR2 is SVGAGI.

In its sample, this clone was seen once. The rearrangement uses TRBV6-1 and TRBJ1-1; no clear D. The germline V gene encodes CDR1 MNHNS and CDR2 SASEGT. The CDR3 consists of 19 residues. V lost 2 bases to trimming and J lost 6 bases, with 28 bases between them. CDR3 nucleotides: TGTGCCAGCAGTGAATTGGTCGGCAGGACGGTGGGGAAAGTGGCTGAAGCTTTCTTT. Translation: CASSELVGRTVGKVAEAFF.

V gene TRBV11-2 combines with J gene TRBJ2-1; 11 bases are a match to TRBD2. Germline-derived CDR1 and CDR2 are SGHAT and FQNNGV. The CDR3 sequence is 18 residues long. V dropped 5 bases and J dropped 0; count of bases not matched to a gene: 9. The CDR3 protein is CASSPISGGASSYNEQFF. For the CDR3, the DNA is TGTGCCAGCAGCCCCATTAGCGGGGGGGCGAGCTCCTACAATGAGCAGTTCTTC.

The rearrangement links TRBV7-2 to TRBJ2-2; D remains unclear. The CDR3 has 16 amino acids. CDR1 is SGHTA, CDR2 FQGNSA, per germline. V was clipped by 1 base and J by 0 bases, with 9 bases between them. The CDR3 spells CASSLGGASNTGELFF. The CDR3 coding sequence is TGTGCCAGCAGCTTAGGAGGCGCCTCGAACACCGGGGAGCTGTTTTTT.

This clone showed up just once. The rearrangement uses TRBV11-2 and TRBJ2-3, with TRBD2 matching 9 bases. Germline V gives CDR1 SGHAT, CDR2 FQNNGV. V gave up 5 bases and J gave up 3 bases; unmatched junction bases: 18. This CDR3 has 19 residues. CDR3 in amino acids: CASSPPPTAGGPGTDTQYF. In nucleotides, the CDR3 is TGTGCCAGCAGCCCCCCTCCGACGGCGGGGGGGCCGGGGACAGATACGCAGTATTTT.

The chain recombines TRBV4-1 with TRBJ2-5; D is perhaps TRBD1 (6 bases). Germline V lookup: CDR1 MGHRA, CDR2 YSYEKL. Trimming cost V 4 bases and J 5 bases, with 20 bases left between them. The CDR3 runs 16 residues. The CDR3 spells CASSLGRGQTRETQYF. The CDR3 bases are TGCGCCAGCAGCCTCGGCAGGGGCCAAACCAGGGAGACCCAGTACTTC.

CDR3: CASKFRSGHSADTQYF. For the CDR3, the DNA is TGTGCCAGCAAATTTAGGAGCGGCCATTCGGCAGATACGCAGTATTTT. V is TRBV2 and J is TRBJ2-3, with D perhaps matching TRBD2 (5 bases). The CDR3 length is 16 residues. V lost 7 bases and J lost 4, with 21 bases in between. Germline values: CDR1 SNHLY, CDR2 FYNNEI.

This sequence joins TRBV5-1 and TRBJ2-7; 7 bases line up with TRBD1. The CDR3 totals 14 residues. Germline V lookup: CDR1 SGHRS, CDR2 YFSETQ. V lost 1 base to trimming and J lost 4 bases; unmatched junction nucleotides: 5. The CDR3 reads CASSLKVQGYEQYF. The DNA for the CDR3 is TGCGCCAGCAGCTTGAAGGTACAGGGGTACGAGCAGTACTTC.